The rows below give T cell receptor beta chains drawn from one sample of a study of T cell changes during pregnancy in multiple sclerosis. Assay used: immunoSEQ multiplex PCR; TCRdb lists only in-frame clones, some missing. The profile covers fewer than 35,000 clones, with around 90% appearing a single time and about 0.58% taken by the ten largest. The sample in question was CD4+ T cells from peripheral blood mononuclear cells, obtained in the third trimester of pregnancy. Receptor source: a female donor in good health, enrolled as a control in a pregnancy study. CDR3s include the opening cysteine and the closing phenylalanine or tryptophan. The order of the fields is D gene, J gene, V gene, clone size, CDR3 protein. The D gene is left open where the match is weak. Clone sizes are given selectively: once, few, many, or a class where the clone is expanded.

>TRBD2|TRBJ2-7|TRBV27|.
CASTPWGGYEQYF
>.|TRBJ2-2|TRBV19|.
CASSIPSTLNTGELFF
>TRBD2|TRBJ2-3|TRBV30|once
CACITSGRGDTQYF
>TRBD2|TRBJ2-4|TRBV5-1|few
CASSLEGQRGGKNIQYF
>TRBD1|TRBJ2-5|TRBV18|.
CASSPLIGQGVRTQYF
>.|TRBJ1-1|TRBV12-5|.
CASRSGPMNTEAFF
>.|TRBJ1-1|TRBV19|.
CASSPRVFNTEAFF
>TRBD2|TRBJ2-3|TRBV5-5|.
CASSFASGGHADTQYF
>.|TRBJ1-2|TRBV2|.
CASSDLGPGGYTF
>TRBD1|TRBJ1-2|TRBV5-8|once
CASSSWTGGLEGYTF
>.|TRBJ1-3|TRBV5-1|.
CASSPGQAGNTIYF
>.|TRBJ2-1|TRBV7-6|.
CASSLGGEQFF
>TRBD1|TRBJ1-2|TRBV7-9|.
CASSLAGGADGYTF
>.|TRBJ1-1|TRBV5-1|.
CASSLEAAANTEAFF
>TRBD2|TRBJ2-3|TRBV7-9|.
CASSLGLAGEDTQYF
>.|TRBJ1-1|TRBV10-2|.
CASSESSGAEAFF
>TRBD1|TRBJ1-5|TRBV15|few
CATSRVGTGADNQPQHF
>.|TRBJ1-4|TRBV7-9|.
CASSDGDRPNEKLFF
>.|TRBJ1-1|TRBV6-6|.
CASSFQSNTEAFF
>TRBD2|TRBJ2-1|TRBV30|.
CAWSGLAGGNEQFF